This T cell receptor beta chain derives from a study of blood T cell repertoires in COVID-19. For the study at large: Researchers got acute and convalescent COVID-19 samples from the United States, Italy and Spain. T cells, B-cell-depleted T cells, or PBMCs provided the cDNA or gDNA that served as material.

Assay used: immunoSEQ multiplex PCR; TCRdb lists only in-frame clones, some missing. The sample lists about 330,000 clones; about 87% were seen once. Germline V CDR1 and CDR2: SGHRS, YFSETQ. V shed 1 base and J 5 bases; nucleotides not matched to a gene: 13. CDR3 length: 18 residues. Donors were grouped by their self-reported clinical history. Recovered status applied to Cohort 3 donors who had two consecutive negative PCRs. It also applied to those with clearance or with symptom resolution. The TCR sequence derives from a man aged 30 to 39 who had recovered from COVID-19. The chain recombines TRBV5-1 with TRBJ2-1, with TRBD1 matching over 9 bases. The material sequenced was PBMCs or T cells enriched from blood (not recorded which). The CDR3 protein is CASSLFSFRDRVNNEQFF. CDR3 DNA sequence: TGCGCCAGCAGCTTGTTTTCTTTTAGGGACAGGGTCAACAATGAGCAGTTCTTC. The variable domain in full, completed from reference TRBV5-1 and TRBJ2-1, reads KAGVTQTPRYLIKTRGQQVTLSCSPISGHRSVSWYQQTPGQGLQFLFEYFSETQRNKGNFPGRFSGRQFSNSRSEMNVSTLELGDSALYLCASSLFSFRDRVNNEQFFGPGTRLTVL.